This is a list of T cell receptor beta chains from one sample in a study of blood T cell repertoires in COVID-19. The table came from immunoSEQ multiplex PCR; TCRdb's copy has only in-frame clones and leaves some out. This table holds roughly 250,000 clones, 80% to 90% found once. The sample comprised peripheral blood. These receptor sequences come from a man aged 35 to 55 with active or convalescent COVID-19. Both conserved end residues are part of each CDR3. D genes are given only for firm matches. The size entry is marked missing in some rows and otherwise reads once, few, many or a size class.

J: TRBJ2-3; D: NA; V: TRBV24-1; size: NA; CDR3: CATSDLPGSGQRTDTQYF; DNA: TGTGCCACCAGTGATTTGCCAGGCTCGGGACAACGCACAGATACGCAGTATTTT
J: TRBJ2-5; D: TRBD2; V: TRBV5-4; size: NA; CDR3: CASSLGSGTSGLWKTQYF; DNA: TGTGCCAGCAGCTTGGGGTCCGGGACTAGCGGACTCTGGAAGACCCAGTACTTC
J: TRBJ2-2; D: TRBD2; V: TRBV9; size: NA; CDR3: CASSVDSGRFIGGELFF; DNA: TGTGCCAGCAGCGTAGACAGCGGGAGATTTATCGGCGGGGAGCTGTTTTTT
J: TRBJ2-7; D: TRBD1; V: TRBV3-1/TRBV3-2; size: once; CDR3: CASSQEKGQSYEQYF; DNA: TGTGCCAGCAGCCAAGAAAAGGGACAGAGCTACGAGCAGTACTTC
J: TRBJ1-1; D: NA; V: TRBV28; size: NA; CDR3: CASSFGGRATRKDFF; DNA: TGTGCCAGCAGTTTCGGGGGAAGGGCCACTCGTAAGGATTTCTTT
J: TRBJ1-2; D: NA; V: TRBV10-2; size: NA; CDR3: CASRQGGYGYTF; DNA: TGCGCCAGCAGGCAGGGTGGCTATGGCTACACCTTC
J: TRBJ1-1; D: TRBD1; V: TRBV11-2; size: NA; CDR3: CASSPLAWDRGLEAFF; DNA: TGTGCCAGCAGCCCTCTCGCATGGGACAGGGGGCTTGAGGCTTTCTTT
J: TRBJ2-5; D: NA; V: TRBV12-5; size: once; CDR3: CASGLVAKETQYF; DNA: TGTGCTAGTGGTTTGGTAGCTAAAGAGACCCAGTACTTC
J: TRBJ2-3; D: NA; V: TRBV19; size: NA; CDR3: CASRSGNTDTQYF; DNA: TGTGCCAGTAGGTCGGGGAACACAGATACGCAGTATTTT
J: TRBJ2-7; D: TRBD2; V: TRBV5-6; size: once; CDR3: CASSLKSAGEEQYF; DNA: TGTGCCAGCAGCCTGAAATCAGCGGGAGAGGAGCAGTACTTC
J: TRBJ2-3; D: NA; V: TRBV6-2/TRBV6-3; size: NA; CDR3: CASSLGRVSADTQYF; DNA: TGTGCCAGCAGTTTGGGCAGGGTGAGCGCAGATACGCAGTATTTT
J: TRBJ1-4; D: NA; V: TRBV15; size: NA; CDR3: CATSREGQGFSEKLFF; DNA: TGTGCCACCAGCAGAGAGGGGCAGGGGTTTAGTGAAAAACTGTTTTTT
J: TRBJ2-3; D: NA; V: TRBV4-1; size: NA; CDR3: CASSQETGSRFGTDTQYF; DNA: TGCGCCAGCAGCCAAGAAACAGGGTCCCGCTTCGGCACAGATACGCAGTATTTT
J: TRBJ2-7; D: TRBD1; V: TRBV2; size: NA; CDR3: CASRGTGAITIGQYF; DNA: TGTGCCAGCAGGGGGACAGGGGCGATCACAATAGGGCAGTACTTC
J: TRBJ1-2; D: NA; V: TRBV30; size: few; CDR3: CAWSVHGYDDGYTF; DNA: TGTGCCTGGAGTGTGCACGGGTACGACGATGGCTACACCTTC
J: TRBJ1-1; D: NA; V: TRBV5-1; size: NA; CDR3: CASSFGSGDTEAFF; DNA: TGCGCCAGCAGCTTCGGTTCAGGGGACACTGAAGCTTTCTTT
J: TRBJ1-3; D: TRBD1; V: TRBV5-1; size: once; CDR3: CASSFTGTGGNTIYF; DNA: TGCGCCAGCAGCTTCACCGGGACAGGAGGAAACACCATATATTTT
J: TRBJ1-4; D: TRBD1; V: TRBV6-5; size: few; CDR3: CASGMGQGREKLFF; DNA: TGTGCCAGCGGGATGGGACAGGGGAGGGAAAAACTGTTTTTT
J: TRBJ2-1; D: TRBD2; V: TRBV5-1; size: NA; CDR3: CASSLRIGWTGGLAGVHPANEQFF; DNA: TGCGCCAGCAGCTTACGAATTGGATGGACGGGGGGACTAGCGGGAGTCCACCCCGCAAATGAGCAGTTCTTC